One sample yielded the 18 T cell receptor beta chains listed below, sequenced in a study of early T cells in non-severe SARS-CoV-2 infection. TCRdb re-called the 5' RACE reads with MiXCR, one entry per CDR3 protein. The sample has 60,000 to 65,000 distinct CDR3 sequences, 8% to 9% seen once. This sample comprised whole blood, obtained at baseline. These receptors originate from an adult who was a healthcare worker with PCR-confirmed SARS-CoV-2 infection or an uninfected control (not recorded which).

This clonotype has only a few counts. The rearrangement links TRBV9 to TRBJ2-2; perhaps TRBD2 as D (5 bases). V dropped 5 bases and J dropped 7 bases, with 15 bases sitting between them. CDR3 length: 14 residues. Germline V gene lookup returns CDR1 SGDLS and CDR2 YYNGEE. CDR3 nucleotides: TGTGCCAGCAGATTAGGACTTTTGGACGGGGAGCTGTTTTTT. It yields the protein CASRLGLLDGELFF.

This clonotype was observed a handful of times. This chain joins TRBV5-4 and TRBJ2-3; D call uncertain. The CDR3 consists of 16 residues. Germline values: CDR1 SGHNT, CDR2 YYREEE (reference sequence). Trimming removed 4 bases from V and 4 bases from J, with 19 bases in between. In nucleotides, the CDR3 is TGTGCCAGCAGCATAACACTGACACAGATTCCAGATACGCAGTATTTT. Translating gives CASSITLTQIPDTQYF.

This clonotype was seen repeatedly, ten times or more. This chain links TRBV7-2 with TRBJ2-2; 8 nucleotides agree with TRBD2. The CDR3 consists of 15 residues. Germline CDR1 is SGHTA and CDR2 is FQGNSA. V lost 5 bases and J lost 3; bases outside the gene matches: 5. The CDR3 nucleotides read TGTGCCAGCAGCGGCCGCGGGGGGTACACCGGGGAGCTGTTTTTT. Residues: CASSGRGGYTGELFF.

This clonotype was recorded many times. The chain has TRBV7-9 and TRBJ1-5, with D uncertain. This CDR3 has 19 residues. V was clipped by 5 bases and J by 0 bases, with 23 bases between them. Germline V gene data show CDR1 as SEHNR and CDR2 as FQNEAQ (reference sequence). CDR3 sequence (DNA): TGTGCCAGCAGCCATTCGAAGGGAGGGCGCATATATAGCAATCAGCCCCAGCATTTT. Its protein is CASSHSKGGRIYSNQPQHF.

This clonotype has a handful of counts. The chain recombines TRBV6-5 with TRBJ1-2; tentatively, D is TRBD1 (5 bases). The V gene lost 6 bases and the J gene lost 3 bases, with 11 bases spanning the gap. CDR3 length: 13 amino acids. Germline CDR1 and CDR2: MNHEY and SVGAGI. CDR3 DNA: TGTGCCAGCAGACGGACATCTTACTATGGCTACACCTTC. It translates to CASRRTSYYGYTF.

This clonotype was seen a single time. The genes are TRBV20-1 and TRBJ1-4; possibly TRBD1 for D (5 bases). The length of the CDR3 is 17 residues. Per the germline V gene, CDR1 is DFQATT and CDR2 is SNEGSKA (reference sequence). V shed 1 base and J shed 2 bases, with 17 bases lying between them. The DNA for the CDR3 is TGCAGTGCTAGAGCCTCCTGGGGCGGAGGGACTAATGAAAAACTGTTTTTT. As protein: CSARASWGGGTNEKLFF.

The CDR3 here is CASSPDLAKNIQYF. In DNA, the CDR3 is TGTGCCAGCTCACCAGATCTAGCCAAAAACATTCAGTACTTC. The rearrangement joins TRBV18 to TRBJ2-4; D not resolved. CDR1 and CDR2 (germline): KGHSH, LQKENI. V lost 2 bases and J lost 0, with 5 bases in between. This CDR3 has 14 amino acids.

J is TRBJ2-1 and V is TRBV7-3, with a weak D call TRBD2 (9 bases). CDR3 length equals 17 residues. Germline lookup yields CDR1 SGHTA and CDR2 FQGTGA. V lost 5 bases, J lost 4 bases, and 21 bases lay in between. CDR3: CASSQGAGGRLYNEQFF. The CDR3 nucleotides are TGTGCCAGCAGCCAGGGGGCGGGAGGGCGCCTATACAATGAGCAGTTCTTC.

This clonotype was detected a few times. The chain joins TRBV20-1 to TRBJ2-1; 15 bases match TRBD2. With V trimmed by 5 bases and J by 7 bases, 0 bases remained unmatched. The length of the CDR3 is 13 residues. Germline values: CDR1 DFQATT, CDR2 SNEGSKA (reference sequence). CDR3 coding DNA: TGCAGTGCTGGACTAGCGGGAGGGAATGAGCAGTTCTTC. Translating it yields CSAGLAGGNEQFF.

The chain joins TRBV11-1 to TRBJ2-3; D is unresolved. The CDR3 is 12 amino acids. The germline V gene encodes CDR1 SGHAT and CDR2 FQDESV (reference sequence). V gave up 5 bases and J gave up 5 bases, with 8 bases separating them. CDR3 DNA sequence: TGTGCCAGCAGCCCAGGAGAAGATACGCAGTATTTT. Protein: CASSPGEDTQYF.

This clonotype has at least ten counts. V gene TRBV6-5 combines with J gene TRBJ1-1; tentatively, D is TRBD1 (5 bases). The CDR3 is made up of 12 amino acids. Trimming took off 4 bases at V and 4 bases at J, with 7 bases between the two ends. The germline gives CDR1 MNHEY, CDR2 SVGAGI. The CDR3 sequence is CASSSGPTEAFF. The CDR3 region has the DNA TGTGCCAGCAGTTCGGGGCCCACTGAAGCTTTCTTT.

In its sample, this clonotype was seen a few times. This chain joins TRBV30 and TRBJ1-2, with D perhaps TRBD1 (6 bases). With 2 bases removed from V and 1 base from J, the gap between germline ends came to 20 bases. The length of the CDR3 is 17 residues. Germline lookup yields CDR1 GTSNPN and CDR2 SVGIG (reference sequence). Here the CDR3 DNA reads TGTGCCTGGAGTCCAAGGGGGGGCCCAGAAGGTAACTATGGCTACACCTTC. Translation: CAWSPRGGPEGNYGYTF.

This clonotype was seen repeatedly, ten times or more. The V call is TRBV11-2, the J call TRBJ1-1; 7 bases fit TRBD1. Trimming cost V 5 bases and J 5 bases; bases outside gene matches: 5. This CDR3 has 13 residues. CDR1 and CDR2 from the germline V gene are SGHAT and FQNNGV. This CDR3 is CASSQGGVTEAFF. The CDR3 DNA reads as TGTGCCAGCAGCCAGGGGGGGGTTACTGAAGCTTTCTTT.

The V call is TRBV7-9, the J call TRBJ2-7; 7 bases fit TRBD2. The CDR3 runs 14 residues. The trim removed 2 bases at V and 5 bases at J, leaving 6 bases unmatched. Germline CDR1 and CDR2: SEHNR and FQNEAQ (reference sequence). This chain's CDR3 is CASSLRTRSDEQYF. The CDR3 region has the DNA TGTGCCAGCAGCTTAAGGACTAGGAGCGACGAGCAGTACTTC.

This clonotype has more than one count but fewer than ten. The chain carries TRBV5-6 and TRBJ2-6; D possibly corresponds to TRBD2 (5 bases). The germline V and J ends were trimmed by 5 bases and 7 bases, with 16 bases remaining between them. From germline, CDR1 is SGHDT and CDR2 YYEEEE. This CDR3 is built from 15 residues. The CDR3: CASSFRGPIANVLTF. Written as DNA, the CDR3 is TGTGCCAGCAGTTTTAGAGGGCCAATAGCCAACGTCCTGACTTTC.

This chain joins TRBV7-3 and TRBJ2-2; D not certain. V shed 2 bases and J shed 2 bases, with 12 bases lying between them. Looked up from germline, CDR1 is SGHTA and CDR2 is FQGTGA. CDR3 size: 16 residues. The CDR3 loop is CASSLAFAVNTGELFF. The CDR3 DNA is TGTGCCAGCAGCTTAGCGTTTGCGGTAAACACCGGGGAGCTGTTTTTT.

This clonotype was found many times. The chain employs TRBV5-1 and TRBJ2-7; D might be TRBD1 (5 bases). The germline V gene has CDR1 SGHRS and CDR2 YFSETQ. This CDR3 region has 16 residues. V shed 1 base and J shed 0 bases, with 14 bases lying between them. The CDR3 DNA reads TGCGCCAGCAGCTTGAACGCAGGGCCGTACTCCTACGAGCAGTACTTC. Amino acids: CASSLNAGPYSYEQYF.

This clonotype appeared many times. The J gene is TRBJ2-7, the V gene TRBV14; TRBD2 aligns across 14 bases. The CDR3 extends over 16 amino acids. J lost 2 bases, V lost 4 bases, and 4 bases had no gene match. The germline gives CDR1 SGHDN, CDR2 FVKESK. The DNA for the CDR3 is TGTGCCAGCAGCCCTATGACTAGCGGGAGGGCCTACGAGCAGTACTTC. It yields the protein CASSPMTSGRAYEQYF.